This T cell receptor beta chain was obtained from a study of shared clonotypes between healthy human individuals. Overall study results and limits: Among the subsets, naive ones generally showed larger estimated richness than memory ones.

Regarding this clone: Antigen: not known.

The assay was immunoSEQ multiplex PCR, and TCRdb's table has in-frame clones only and misses some. The sample contains some 2,000,000 clones, around 95% of which appear only once. Germline-derived CDR1 and CDR2 are PRHDT and FYEKMQ (reference sequence). Trimming removed 4 bases from V and 2 bases from J, with 15 bases in between. The CDR3 consists of 15 residues. This receptor was obtained from a man between 18 and 29 years old in good health. This chain joins TRBV13 and TRBJ2-7; the D gene is possibly TRBD1 (5 bases). The specimen sequenced was naive CD4+ T cells sorted from blood. The subset here: CD45RA+ positively selected. CDR3 in DNA: TGTGCCAGCAGCTCGTTACAGGATTCCGCCTACGAGCAGTACTTC. Its protein product is CASSSLQDSAYEQYF.